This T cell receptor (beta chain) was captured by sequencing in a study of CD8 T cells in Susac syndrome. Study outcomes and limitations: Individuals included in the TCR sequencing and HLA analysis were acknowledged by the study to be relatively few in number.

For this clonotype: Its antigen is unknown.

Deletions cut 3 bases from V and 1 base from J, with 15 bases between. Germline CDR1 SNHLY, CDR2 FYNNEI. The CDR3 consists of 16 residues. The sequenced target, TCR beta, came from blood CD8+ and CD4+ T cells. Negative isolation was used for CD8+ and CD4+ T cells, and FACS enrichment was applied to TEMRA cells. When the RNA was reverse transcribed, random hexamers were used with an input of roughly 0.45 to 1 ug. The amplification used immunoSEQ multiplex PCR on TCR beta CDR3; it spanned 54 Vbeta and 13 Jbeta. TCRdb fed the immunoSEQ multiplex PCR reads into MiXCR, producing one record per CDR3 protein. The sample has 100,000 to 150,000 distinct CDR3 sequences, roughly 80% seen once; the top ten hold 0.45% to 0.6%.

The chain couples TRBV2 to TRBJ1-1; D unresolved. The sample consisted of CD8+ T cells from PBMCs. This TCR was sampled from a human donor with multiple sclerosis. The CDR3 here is CASSDWTDRQNTEAFF. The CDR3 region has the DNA TGTGCCAGCAGTGATTGGACCGACCGTCAGAACACTGAAGCTTTCTTT.